This entry lists 21 T cell receptor beta chains sequenced from one sample in a study of post-analysis software for immune sequencing data. General study findings and limits: Patients showed TRBV5-6, TRBV5-1 and TRBV20-1 among five TRBV segments more frequent than in controls.

Their cognate antigens are unknown. The library was made from cDNA and included unique molecular identifiers. TCRdb analysed the PCR reads with MiXCR anew, one entry per CDR3 protein. The data hold approximately 770,000 distinct CDR3 sequences, with roughly 50% observed a single time. What was sequenced was blood. Receptors originate from a girl under 18 with multiple sclerosis.

This clonotype was seen a few times. CDR3 coding DNA: TGCAGTGCTTACGGACTAGCGTCAACCTACGAGCAGTACTTC. As protein: CSAYGLASTYEQYF. The J gene is TRBJ2-7, the V gene TRBV20-1; 9 bases fit TRBD2. J gave up 2 bases and V 5 bases, and 7 bases lay outside the gene matches. CDR3 size: 14 residues. The germline CDR1 and CDR2 sequences are DFQATT and SNEGSKA (reference sequence).

With regard to this clonotype: A junction end diverges from the germline sequence, so it may reflect a read error. The J gene is TRBJ1-4, the V gene TRBV7-2; D remains ambiguous. Germline V lookup: CDR1 SGHTA, CDR2 FQGNSA. The CDR3 extends over 17 amino acids. The CDR3, as DNA: TGTGCCAGCAGCTTAGCGTCAGGCAGGAAAACTAATGAAAAACGGTTTTTT. Translation: CASSLASGRKTNEKRFF.

This clonotype has a handful of counts. V and J are TRBV13 and TRBJ1-2; D might be TRBD1 (6 bases). CDR1 is PRHDT, CDR2 FYEKMQ, per germline (reference sequence). The CDR3 has 13 residues. V lost 5 bases and J 12 bases, leaving 19 bases between the germline ends. The CDR3 region has the DNA TGTGCCAGCAGCACAAACAGGGAACCCATGGACACCTTC. Encoded protein: CASSTNREPMDTF.

This clonotype has just a few counts. The chain employs TRBV29-1 and TRBJ2-7; D remains ambiguous. Deletions cut 6 bases from V and 3 bases from J, with 15 bases between. This CDR3 is 13 amino acids long. CDR1 and CDR2 (germline): SQVTM, ANQGSEA. The CDR3, as DNA: TGCAGCGTCACTATAGAAACCCTCTACGAGCAGTACTTC. Translating gives CSVTIETLYEQYF.

This chain connects TRBV11-1 to TRBJ2-7; 7 nucleotides align to TRBD1. The CDR3 has 14 residues. Germline V gene lookup returns CDR1 SGHAT and CDR2 FQDESV (reference sequence). J lost 7 bases, V lost 6 bases, and 12 bases had no gene match. This CDR3 is CASRGQVVNNEQYF. The CDR3 DNA is TGTGCCAGCAGAGGACAGGTTGTAAACAATGAGCAGTACTTC.

This chain joins TRBV7-2 and TRBJ2-3; D possibly corresponds to TRBD2 (6 bases). The CDR3 contains 14 residues. V was cut by 5 bases and J by 6 bases, with 15 bases left in between. CDR1 and CDR2 from the germline V gene are SGHTA and FQGNSA. CDR3 nucleotide sequence: TGTGCCAGCAGCGTCGTGGAGGGCTCGGATACGCAGTATTTT. This gives the protein CASSVVEGSDTQYF. The full variable domain, in which reference TRBV7-2 and TRBJ2-3 provide the parts outside the CDR3, is GAGVSQSPSNKVTEKGKDVELRCDPISGHTALYWYRQSLGQGLEFLIYFQGNSAPDKSGLPSDRFSAERTGGSVSTLTIQRTQQEDSAVYLCASSVVEGSDTQYFGPGTRLTVL.

This clonotype was detected a few times. The CDR3 reads CASSYRAGSSYNEQFF. The CDR3 DNA is TGTGCCAGCAGTTACAGGGCAGGTAGCTCCTACAATGAGCAGTTCTTC. The chain uses TRBV6-6 and TRBJ2-1; D not certain. There are 16 residues in the CDR3. Trimming took off 2 bases at V and 0 bases at J, with 11 bases between the two ends. The germline V gene encodes CDR1 MNHNY and CDR2 SVGAGI (reference sequence).

As concerns this clonotype: The germline gene is not matched at one end of the junction; a read error may be the cause. V and J are TRBV29-1 and TRBJ1-2, with D possibly being TRBD1 (6 bases). CDR3 length: 14 residues. The germline V gene encodes CDR1 SQVTM and CDR2 ANQGSEA. CDR3 sequence reads: CSVEDPGTPDGYAF. The CDR3 bases are TGCAGCGTTGAAGATCCGGGGACACCCGATGGCTACGCCTTC.

This clonotype was found a few times. CDR3 region: CSVEARGTSGANVLTF. The CDR3 DNA reads TGCAGCGTTGAGGCCCGGGGAACCTCTGGGGCCAACGTCCTGACTTTC. The V and J genes are TRBV29-1 and TRBJ2-6, with D possibly being TRBD2 (5 bases). Trimming removed 3 bases from V and 0 bases from J, with 12 bases in between. The CDR3 runs to 16 residues. Germline CDR1 SQVTM, CDR2 ANQGSEA.

The rearrangement joins TRBV7-2 to TRBJ1-5; 7 bases map to TRBD1. Looked up from germline, CDR1 is SGHTA and CDR2 is FQGNSA. V gave up 0 bases and J gave up 5 bases; unmatched junction bases: 4. The CDR3 consists of 15 residues. CDR3 loop: CASSLATGMDQPQHF. The CDR3 DNA reads as TGTGCCAGCAGCTTAGCGACAGGGATGGATCAGCCCCAGCATTTT.

This clonotype was seen a few times. V usage is TRBV7-3 and J usage is TRBJ2-1, with 10 positions matching TRBD2. This CDR3 is 16 amino acids long. V was pared by 2 bases and J by 3 bases, with 4 bases of the junction left unmatched. The V gene's germline CDR1 is SGHTA and CDR2 FQGTGA. The CDR3 region has the DNA TGTGCCAGCAGCTTATCTAGCGGGAGCGTCTACAATGAGCAGTTCTTC. Its translation: CASSLSSGSVYNEQFF.

The CDR3 DNA is TGTGCCAGCTCACCAGGGAGGGCCATCAACACTGAAGCTTTCTTT. Protein product: CASSPGRAINTEAFF. The V call is TRBV18, the J call TRBJ1-1; D is unclear. The germline CDR1 and CDR2 sequences are KGHSH and LQKENI. The CDR3 has 15 amino acids. Trimming cost V 2 bases and J 2 bases, with 12 bases left between them. Variable domain in full (rest from reference TRBV18 and TRBJ1-1): NAGVMQNPRHLVRRRGQEARLRCSPMKGHSHVYWYRQLPEEGLKFMVYLQKENIIDESGMPKERFSAEFPKEGPSILRIQQVVRGDSAAYFCASSPGRAINTEAFFGQGTRLTVV.

This clonotype was observed a few times. The chain employs TRBV9 and TRBJ2-7; the match to TRBD2 covers 9 bases. The CDR3 covers 17 residues. The germline V gene encodes CDR1 SGDLS and CDR2 YYNGEE. V lost 0 bases to trimming and J lost 4 bases; unmatched junction nucleotides: 11. Written as DNA, the CDR3 is TGTGCCAGCAGCGTAGGGGGTAGCGGGAGTACGGATTACGAGCAGTACTTC. Its translation: CASSVGGSGSTDYEQYF.

The chain carries TRBV20-1 and TRBJ2-7; D might be TRBD2 (5 bases). The CDR3 length is 12 residues. Germline V gives CDR1 DFQATT, CDR2 SNEGSKA (reference sequence). V lost 5 bases and J 7 bases, leaving 15 bases between the germline ends. Here the CDR3 DNA reads TGCAGTGCTCAGAGCCCACCGGGGGAGCAGTACTTC. As protein: CSAQSPPGEQYF.

Here the CDR3 DNA reads TGTGCCAGCAGCTTAGAAGCGTATCAGCCCCAGCATTTT. It translates to CASSLEAYQPQHF. The V gene is TRBV7-2, the J gene TRBJ1-5; no definite D call. This CDR3 contains 13 residues. Germline V lookup: CDR1 SGHTA, CDR2 FQGNSA. Deletions cut 1 base from V and 5 bases from J, with 6 bases between.

This clonotype was seen more than once but under ten times. This chain joins TRBV11-1 and TRBJ2-5; 9 nucleotides agree with TRBD2. The CDR3 runs to 15 residues. Germline CDR1 SGHAT, CDR2 FQDESV (reference sequence). V lost 6 bases, J lost 5 bases, and 10 bases stayed unmatched. CDR3 in DNA: TGTGCCAGCAGTTCTCGTAGCGGGAGTGGCGAGACCCAGTACTTC. Amino acids: CASSSRSGSGETQYF.

The table lists this clonotype with a few counts. The V gene is TRBV4-3, the J gene TRBJ2-7; D gene ambiguous. Germline loops: CDR1 LGHNA, CDR2 YSLEER. The CDR3 has 15 amino acids. The ends were cut back, 0 bases at V and 3 bases at J, with 12 bases in the middle. The CDR3 here is CASSQDFGPFYEQYF. The CDR3 bases are TGCGCCAGCAGCCAAGATTTTGGACCCTTCTACGAGCAGTACTTC.

V and J are TRBV5-5 and TRBJ2-4; D unclear. The V gene lost 0 bases and the J gene lost 13 bases, with 17 bases spanning the gap. CDR1 SGHKS and CDR2 YYEKEE come from the germline V gene (reference sequence). This CDR3 has 14 residues. CDR3 DNA: TGTGCCAGCAGCTTGGGGGCCCTCTTGCGAGAGCAGTACTTC. Translation gives CASSLGALLREQYF.

The J gene is TRBJ2-1, the V gene TRBV18, with 8 bases identical to TRBD2. The germline CDR1 and CDR2 sequences are KGHSH and LQKENI. Trimming cost V 5 bases and J 5 bases; bases outside gene matches: 8. This CDR3 is 15 amino acids long. The CDR3 spells CASSSLAGSNNEQFF. CDR3 sequence (DNA): TGTGCCAGCTCATCGCTAGCGGGTAGTAACAATGAGCAGTTCTTC. Full variable domain (outside the CDR3, taken from reference TRBV18 and TRBJ2-1): NAGVMQNPRHLVRRRGQEARLRCSPMKGHSHVYWYRQLPEEGLKFMVYLQKENIIDESGMPKERFSAEFPKEGPSILRIQQVVRGDSAAYFCASSSLAGSNNEQFFGPGTRLTVL.

The chain carries TRBV4-3 and TRBJ1-2; no clear D. CDR3 length: 12 amino acids. Germline CDR1 LGHNA, CDR2 YSLEER. Trimming removed 6 bases at V and 0 bases at J, with 5 bases between. The CDR3 nucleotides read TGCGCCAGCAGTAATACTAACTATGGCTACACCTTC. Amino acid sequence: CASSNTNYGYTF.

V and J are TRBV10-3 and TRBJ1-2, with D uncertain. This CDR3 comprises 16 residues. Deletions cut 0 bases from V and 8 bases from J, with 19 bases between. CDR1 is ENHRY and CDR2 is SYGVKD in the germline V gene. The CDR3 DNA reads as TGTGCCATCAGTGAGTCTTCCGGGGAGGCTGTGTGGGGCTACACCTTC. Amino acid sequence: CAISESSGEAVWGYTF.